What follows are 3 T cell receptor beta chains derived from one specimen sequenced in a study of blood T cells in healthy people across ages. A J-beta primer mix and a sample-barcoded 5' primer were used in a second PCR of about 7 to 11 cycles. From the 5' RACE reads, TCRdb called clonotypes with MiXCR, one entry per CDR3 protein. The sample contains 1.5 million to 2 million distinct CDR3 sequences, roughly 28% of which appear only once. The sequenced sample was blood. The receptors were gathered from a woman in her 30s in good health.

This clonotype was counted at least ten times. J is TRBJ2-1 and V is TRBV29-1; possibly TRBD1 or TRBD2 for D (5 bases each). The V end lost 0 bases, the J end lost 6 bases, and 12 bases lay between the germline ends. This CDR3 comprises 14 residues. The germline CDR1 and CDR2 sequences are SQVTM and ANQGSEA. The CDR3 region has the DNA TGCAGCGTTGAAGATACGGGACCCCTCAATGAGCAGTTCTTC. Encoded protein: CSVEDTGPLNEQFF.

The sample holds many counts of this clonotype. The chain couples TRBV20-1 to TRBJ1-4; D is unclear. The V gene lost 3 bases and the J gene lost 6 bases, with 17 bases spanning the gap. The CDR3 has 15 residues. The germline CDR1 and CDR2 sequences are DFQATT and SNEGSKA (reference sequence). CDR3: CSARKPGSRDEKLFF. The DNA for the CDR3 is TGCAGTGCTAGGAAACCGGGATCCCGGGATGAAAAACTGTTTTTT.

The rearrangement joins TRBV12-3 or TRBV12-4 to TRBJ2-1; 7 positions match TRBD1. CDR3 length: 14 residues. Germline trimming cut 5 bases from V and 7 bases from J; bases unmatched to any gene: 8. CDR3: CASSPSTGPNEQFF. DNA for the CDR3: TGTGCCAGCAGTCCCTCGACAGGGCCTAATGAGCAGTTCTTC.